These 20 T cell receptor beta chains came from one sample sequenced in a study of cytomegalovirus exposure and HLA in healthy donors. Vbeta (60) and Jbeta (13) primers were used in the PCR. Measured with immunoSEQ multiplex PCR; TCRdb has only the in-frame clones, and not every one. Of 200,000 to 250,000 clones listed, 70% to 85% were seen once; the top ten hold around 1.7%. The specimen was PBMCs. These receptors were obtained from a man between 50 and 59 years old in good health and CMV-seronegative.

This sequence joins TRBV4-1 and TRBJ2-7, with D maybe TRBD2 (6 bases). The CDR3 runs 12 residues. V lost 0 bases and J 10 bases, leaving 10 bases between the germline ends. Germline V lookup: CDR1 MGHRA, CDR2 YSYEKL. The CDR3 DNA follows: TGCGCCAGCAGCCAAGAGGCGGGACCACAGTACTTC. Protein: CASSQEAGPQYF.

The CDR3 region is CASSYAGQGGYEQYF. DNA for the CDR3: TGTGCCAGCAGTTACGCCGGACAGGGAGGCTACGAGCAGTACTTC. V usage is TRBV6-5 and J usage is TRBJ2-7; 8 nucleotides agree with TRBD1. Germline V gene lookup returns CDR1 MNHEY and CDR2 SVGAGI. This CDR3 comprises 15 residues. Trimming cost V 2 bases and J 3 bases; bases outside gene matches: 6.

The chain couples TRBV19 to TRBJ2-6; unclear D gene. Trimming shortened V by 2 bases and J by 0 bases, and 5 bases separated the two germline ends. CDR3 length equals 15 residues. Germline loops: CDR1 LNHDA, CDR2 SQIVND (reference sequence). CDR3 region: CASSILASGANVLTF. As DNA, the CDR3 is TGTGCCAGTAGTATATTAGCCTCTGGGGCCAACGTCCTGACTTTC.

The chain combines TRBV11-2 with TRBJ2-1; maybe TRBD2 (5 bases). V was pared by 3 bases and J by 1 base, with 10 bases between. There are 15 residues in the CDR3. Germline V gene data show CDR1 as SGHAT and CDR2 as FQNNGV. This CDR3 is CASSFARGSYNEQFF. CDR3 coding DNA: TGTGCCAGCAGCTTCGCTAGAGGGTCCTACAATGAGCAGTTCTTC.

The genes are TRBV29-1 and TRBJ1-2; D remains unclear. CDR3 length: 11 residues. The germline V gene encodes CDR1 SQVTM and CDR2 ANQGSEA. CDR3 sequence (DNA): TGCGCGGGCAGGAGTAACTATGGCTACACCTTC. Protein sequence: CAGRSNYGYTF.

The count of this clone is one. V usage is TRBV18 and J usage is TRBJ1-1, with 9 bases aligning to TRBD1. The CDR3 spans 14 residues. The J segment lost 4 bases and the V segment lost 2 bases, leaving 2 bases of the junction unmatched. Germline V CDR1 and CDR2: KGHSH, LQKENI. CDR3 sequence reads: CASSPRQGGTEAFF. DNA of the CDR3: TGTGCCAGCTCACCAAGACAGGGGGGCACTGAAGCTTTCTTT.

The CDR3, as DNA: TGTGCCTGGAGTTTTCAGGGAACGGGGGAGCTGTTTTTT. Translation gives CAWSFQGTGELFF. The chain uses TRBV30 and TRBJ2-2, with D perhaps TRBD1 (5 bases). This CDR3 has 13 residues. CDR1 is GTSNPN and CDR2 is SVGIG in the germline V gene (reference sequence). Trimming stripped 2 bases from V and 8 bases from J, with 12 bases between.

The chain employs TRBV11-2 and TRBJ2-7; 7 nucleotides align to TRBD1. V gave up 8 bases and J gave up 12 bases; unmatched junction bases: 13. CDR3 size: 12 residues. Germline V gene lookup returns CDR1 SGHAT and CDR2 FQNNGV. This CDR3 reads CASARQGVLPYF. DNA of the CDR3: TGTGCCAGCGCGCGGCAGGGGGTGCTCCCGTACTTC.

This clone was seen more than once but under ten times. The chain has TRBV5-1 and TRBJ2-2; no reliable D call. The length of the CDR3 is 15 residues. Germline V gene lookup returns CDR1 SGHRS and CDR2 YFSETQ. With 0 bases removed from V and 1 base from J, the gap between germline ends came to 7 bases. The CDR3 loop reads CASSLAPKNTGELFF. Written as DNA, the CDR3 is TGCGCCAGCAGCTTGGCCCCCAAGAACACCGGGGAGCTGTTTTTT.

In the case of this clone: This is likely a read error, given that the CDR3 carries no conserved phenylalanine or tryptophan at its end. This chain uses TRBV2 with TRBJ1-2, with TRBD1 identical over 8 bases. This CDR3 has 14 residues. The ends lost 6 bases at V and 4 bases at J; junction bases unmatched: 7. CDR1 is SNHLY and CDR2 is FYNNEI in the germline V gene. CDR3 sequence reads: CASRRTGIFYGYTL. The DNA of the CDR3 is TGTGCCAGCAGACGGACAGGGATTTTCTATGGCTACACCCTC.

This rearrangement joins TRBV2 to TRBJ2-1; 11 positions agree with TRBD2. Germline V CDR1 and CDR2: SNHLY, FYNNEI. The CDR3 totals 15 residues. Unmatched junction bases numbered 4, after V lost 5 bases and J lost 4 bases. CDR3: CASSSSGRSYNEQFF. CDR3 bases: TGTGCCAGCAGTTCTAGCGGGAGGTCTTACAATGAGCAGTTCTTC.

The chain combines TRBV2 with TRBJ2-7; perhaps TRBD2 as D (5 bases). This CDR3 comprises 13 residues. V was trimmed by 6 bases and J by 2 bases, leaving 11 bases between them. Germline CDR1 SNHLY, CDR2 FYNNEI. Here the CDR3 DNA reads TGTGCCAGCAGGGACTCCGGAACCTACGAGCAGTACTTC. It encodes CASRDSGTYEQYF.

The chain uses TRBV28 and TRBJ1-2, with D perhaps TRBD1 (6 bases). Trimming left V 2 bases short and J 7 bases short, with 14 bases between. The germline gives CDR1 MDHEN, CDR2 SYDVKM. CDR3 size: 14 residues. This CDR3 is CASSLGDILGGYTF. CDR3 coding DNA: TGTGCCAGCAGTTTAGGGGACATACTCGGTGGCTACACCTTC.

V usage is TRBV13 and J usage is TRBJ2-2, with D tentatively TRBD2 (6 bases). V dropped 5 bases and J dropped 5 bases, with 12 bases sitting between them. The CDR3 runs to 14 residues. CDR1 is PRHDT and CDR2 is FYEKMQ in the germline V gene (reference sequence). CDR3 residues: CASSHGRGTGELFF. CDR3 DNA sequence: TGTGCCAGCAGCCATGGACGGGGGACCGGGGAGCTGTTTTTT.

V usage is TRBV18 and J usage is TRBJ2-5, with 8 positions matching TRBD1. This CDR3 has 13 amino acids. CDR1 is KGHSH, CDR2 LQKENI, per germline. The ends lost 8 bases at V and 2 bases at J; junction bases unmatched: 4. CDR3 sequence reads: CASHDRGQETQYF. The CDR3 nucleotides read TGTGCCAGCCATGACAGGGGACAAGAGACCCAGTACTTC.

The V gene is TRBV7-7, the J gene TRBJ2-7; D uncertain. The CDR3 runs 15 residues. CDR1 is SSHAT and CDR2 is FNYEAQ in the germline V gene (reference sequence). The V end was cut by 2 bases, the J end by 0 bases, with 11 bases between. The DNA of the CDR3 is TGTGCCAGCAGCTTACCACTTGTAATCTCCTACGAGCAGTACTTC. Its translation is CASSLPLVISYEQYF.

The chain recombines TRBV25-1 with TRBJ2-4, with no clear D. Germline CDR1 is MGHDK and CDR2 is SYGVNS. The CDR3 runs 12 residues. The V end lost 7 bases, the J end lost 4 bases, and 8 bases lay between the germline ends. The CDR3 protein is CASTGIKNIQYF. In nucleotides, the CDR3 is TGTGCCAGCACTGGCATTAAAAACATTCAGTACTTC.

The J gene is TRBJ2-3, the V gene TRBV5-1, with TRBD2 identical over 10 bases. CDR1 and CDR2 from the germline V gene are SGHRS and YFSETQ. Germline trimming cut 1 base from V and 5 bases from J; bases unmatched to any gene: 7. There are 16 residues in the CDR3. Here the CDR3 reads CASSLLASGSGDTQYF. CDR3 coding DNA: TGCGCCAGCAGCTTGTTGGCTAGCGGGAGTGGAGATACGCAGTATTTT.

With respect to this clone: The junction and the germline gene differ at one end; a read error may be behind it. This rearrangement joins TRBV7-7 to TRBJ2-3; 9 nucleotides align to TRBD1. The CDR3 sequence is 15 residues long. The germline V gene has CDR1 SSHAT and CDR2 FNYEAQ (reference sequence). CDR3 DNA: TGTGCTAGCAGCCGAGGGACAGGGCGCACAGATACGCAGTATTTT. Translated: CASSRGTGRTDTQYF.

The chain is built from TRBV2 and TRBJ1-2, with 9 bases lining up with TRBD1. The CDR3 loop spans 13 amino acids. CDR1 and CDR2 from the germline V gene are SNHLY and FYNNEI. With V trimmed by 4 bases and J by 7 bases, 4 bases remained unmatched. CDR3 protein: CASSGETGGGYTF. The CDR3 DNA is TGTGCCAGCAGTGGCGAGACAGGGGGTGGCTACACCTTC.